The 28 T cell receptor beta chains given below trace back to one sample, sequenced in a study of blood T cell repertoires in COVID-19. Libraries were prepared by immunoSEQ multiplex PCR; TCRdb keeps only in-frame clonotypes and omits some of them. The sample lists approximately 180,000 clones, 87% occurring once. The sample was peripheral blood. The receptors shown here come from a woman aged 65 to 85 with COVID-19, enrolled during active disease.

The chain combines TRBV7-2 with TRBJ2-5; 10 bases match TRBD1. Germline V lookup: CDR1 SGHTA, CDR2 FQGNSA. The junction had 4 bases not matched to a gene; V was cut back by 5 bases and J by 4 bases. This CDR3 contains 14 residues. CDR3 coding DNA: TGTGCCAGCAGCCAGACAGGGGGCCGAGAGACCCAGTACTTC. This sequence encodes CASSQTGGRETQYF.

This chain links TRBV11-2 with TRBJ2-7; 9 positions match TRBD1. CDR1 and CDR2 (germline): SGHAT, FQNNGV. This CDR3 region has 15 residues. Germline trimming cut 4 bases from V and 6 bases from J; bases unmatched to any gene: 10. CDR3 sequence reads: CASSSQSGTGIEQYF. The DNA for the CDR3 is TGTGCCAGCAGCTCACAGTCCGGGACAGGGATCGAGCAGTACTTC.

This chain connects TRBV5-4 to TRBJ2-5; possibly TRBD1 for D (5 bases). V lost 4 bases and J lost 0, with 7 bases in between. The CDR3 has 13 amino acids. CDR1 and CDR2 from the germline V gene are SGHNT and YYREEE (reference sequence). CDR3 region: CASSPDNQETQYF. In nucleotides, the CDR3 is TGTGCCAGCAGCCCGGACAACCAAGAGACCCAGTACTTC.

V and J are TRBV19 and TRBJ1-5; no clear D gene. V lost 2 bases and J lost 2, with 10 bases in between. Per the germline V gene, CDR1 is LNHDA and CDR2 is SQIVND (reference sequence). The CDR3 sequence is 15 residues long. For the CDR3, the DNA is TGTGCCAGTAGTATAAACAGAGATCGCAATCAGCCCCAGCATTTT. This translates into CASSINRDRNQPQHF.

This chain connects TRBV20-1 to TRBJ2-7; 11 nucleotides line up with TRBD2. Germline V gene lookup returns CDR1 DFQATT and CDR2 SNEGSKA (reference sequence). The CDR3 totals 15 residues. V gave up 3 bases and J gave up 8 bases; unmatched junction bases: 12. In DNA, the CDR3 is TGCAGTGCTAGTACCCCCACTAGCGGGAGTACCCAGCAGTACTTC. Translation gives CSASTPTSGSTQQYF.

To note about this clone: Compared with germline, one end of the junction differs, possibly owing to a read error. Other nucleotide sequences in the sample specify the same CDR3. The chain employs TRBV19 and TRBJ1-1; possible D gene TRBD1, 5 bases. CDR3 size: 16 residues. The germline V gene encodes CDR1 LNHDA and CDR2 SQIVND (reference sequence). CDR3 in amino acids: CASIGDRWGMNTEAFF. CDR3 nucleotides: TGTGCTAGTATAGGCGACCGGTGGGGCATGAACACTGAAGCTTTCTTT. The full variable domain, its missing parts supplied by reference TRBV19 and TRBJ1-1, is DGGITQSPKYLFRKEGQNVTLSCEQNLNHDAMYWYRQDPGQGLRLIYYSQIVNDFQKGDIAEGYSVSREKKESFPLTVTSAQKNPTAFYLCASIGDRWGMNTEAFFGQGTRLTVV.

This clone was seen more than once but under ten times. This sequence joins TRBV12-3 or TRBV12-4 and TRBJ1-5; no reliable D call. Trimming pared 6 bases from V and 9 bases from J, leaving 15 bases between. This CDR3 is 13 amino acids long. The CDR3: CASRGLPGGPQHF. The CDR3 region has the DNA TGTGCCAGCAGAGGACTCCCCGGTGGGCCCCAGCATTTT.

CDR3 nucleotides: TGTGCCAGCAGCCGGACAGGGGGCCTTAATGAAAAACTGTTTTTT. Translated, it gives CASSRTGGLNEKLFF. This chain connects TRBV7-9 to TRBJ1-4, with 11 nucleotides matching TRBD1. Trimming removed 5 bases from V and 4 bases from J; junction bases left unmatched: 3. Germline CDR1 and CDR2: SEHNR and FQNEAQ (reference sequence). CDR3 length: 15 residues.

V is TRBV4-2 and J is TRBJ1-2, with D possibly being TRBD1 (6 bases). The germline gives CDR1 LGHNA, CDR2 YNFKEQ. V gave up 4 bases and J gave up 0 bases, with 15 bases separating them. This CDR3 is 16 amino acids long. The DNA of the CDR3 is TGTGCCAGCAGCCCCAGCGCAGGGGCAGCTAACTATGGCTACACCTTC. This encodes CASSPSAGAANYGYTF.

In DNA form, the CDR3 reads TGCGCCAGCAGCCAAGATTGGCTCACGAACACTGAAGCTTTCTTT. Translating it yields CASSQDWLTNTEAFF. V and J are TRBV4-3 and TRBJ1-1; D is unclear. Deletions cut 0 bases from V and 1 base from J, with 9 bases between. In germline, CDR1 is LGHNA, CDR2 YSLEER. The CDR3 extends over 15 amino acids.

This rearrangement joins TRBV27 to TRBJ2-7, with a possible D match to TRBD2 (6 bases). This CDR3 comprises 16 residues. Trimming left V 7 bases short and J 0 bases short, with 19 bases between. The germline gives CDR1 MNHEY, CDR2 SMNVEV (reference sequence). The CDR3 region has the DNA TGTGCCAGCACTTCTTCTTGGGCTAGCGTCTCCTACGAGCAGTACTTC. Its protein is CASTSSWASVSYEQYF.

This chain joins TRBV9 and TRBJ2-5; the D is unclear. CDR3 length: 13 residues. CDR1 and CDR2 (germline): SGDLS, YYNGEE. The ends were cut back, 1 base at V and 5 bases at J, with 9 bases in the middle. The CDR3 DNA is TGTGCCAGCAGCGTACCTAGTTCGGAGACCCAGTACTTC. This sequence encodes CASSVPSSETQYF.

This chain joins TRBV27 and TRBJ1-2; TRBD1 matches 8 bases. Germline V lookup: CDR1 MNHEY, CDR2 SMNVEV (reference sequence). Germline trimming cut 2 bases from V and 8 bases from J; bases unmatched to any gene: 4. This CDR3 is built from 13 residues. CDR3 nucleotides: TGTGCCAGCAGTTTAGGACAGGGCGACGGCTACACCTTC. Amino acids: CASSLGQGDGYTF.

The rearrangement joins TRBV28 to TRBJ2-7, with 7 bases that match TRBD2. Germline CDR1 reads MDHEN; CDR2 reads SYDVKM. V gave up 8 bases and J gave up 1 base; unmatched junction bases: 2. The CDR3 spans 12 residues. The CDR3 DNA sequence: TGTGCCAGCGGGCGGGGGTCCTACGAGCAGTACTTC. This sequence encodes CASGRGSYEQYF. The entire variable domain, with the rest obtained from reference TRBV28 and TRBJ2-7, is as follows: DVKVTQSSRYLVKRTGEKVFLECVQDMDHENMFWYRQDPGLGLRLIYFSYDVKMKEKGDIPEGYSVSREKKERFSLILESASTNQTSMYLCASGRGSYEQYFGPGTRLTVT.

This chain connects TRBV18 to TRBJ2-7; a possible D gene is TRBD2 (6 bases). CDR1 is KGHSH and CDR2 is LQKENI in the germline V gene. CDR3 length: 14 amino acids. Trimming took off 4 bases at V and 6 bases at J, with 16 bases between the two ends. CDR3 in DNA: TGTGCCAGCTCACGGGACTCCCAAGGGTCCGAGCAGTACTTC. Amino acids: CASSRDSQGSEQYF.

The V and J genes are TRBV10-3 and TRBJ1-2; TRBD1 might be the D (6 bases). V dropped 3 bases and J dropped 3 bases, with 11 bases sitting between them. From germline, CDR1 is ENHRY and CDR2 SYGVKD. This CDR3 spans 14 amino acids. CDR3 DNA sequence: TGTGCCATCAGTGACAGACAGGAGGACTATGGCTACACCTTC. Residues: CAISDRQEDYGYTF.

The gene calls are TRBV7-2 and TRBJ1-5, with TRBD1 matching over 10 bases. Per the germline V gene, CDR1 is SGHTA and CDR2 is FQGNSA. The CDR3 loop spans 15 amino acids. J gave up 10 bases and V 4 bases, and 10 bases lay outside the gene matches. This CDR3 is CASSSLTGQGKPQHF. CDR3 bases: TGTGCCAGCAGCTCATTAACGGGACAGGGGAAACCCCAGCATTTT.

This chain uses TRBV2 with TRBJ2-3, with 10 bases fitting TRBD1. Germline V lookup: CDR1 SNHLY, CDR2 FYNNEI. The CDR3 is made up of 14 amino acids. Trimming removed 10 bases from V and 5 bases from J; junction bases left unmatched: 9. In nucleotides, the CDR3 is TGTGCCACCGCGACAGGGGGCCGTTTAGATACGCAGTATTTT. Encoded protein: CATATGGRLDTQYF. The full variable domain, completed using reference TRBV2 and TRBJ2-3, is EPEVTQTPSHQVTQMGQEVILRCVPISNHLYFYWYRQILGQKVEFLVSFYNNEISEKSEIFDDQFSVERPDGSNFTLKIRSTKLEDSAMYFCATATGGRLDTQYFGPGTRLTVL.

As concerns this clone: At one end the junction does not follow the germline gene, possibly because of a read error. The V gene is TRBV11-2, the J gene TRBJ2-1; 9 bases line up with TRBD2. The CDR3 consists of 12 residues. CDR1 is SGHAT, CDR2 FQNNGV, per germline. As DNA, the CDR3 is TGTGCCAGCAGCTTAGCTCGCGGGAGGGCAATCTTC. This encodes CASSLARGRAIF.

V gene TRBV30 combines with J gene TRBJ2-2; 8 bases line up with TRBD2. Germline loops: CDR1 GTSNPN, CDR2 SVGIG (reference sequence). The junction had 8 bases not matched to a gene; V was cut back by 6 bases and J by 5 bases. The CDR3 loop spans 14 amino acids. The CDR3 here is CACGGASGTGELFF. CDR3 bases: TGTGCCTGCGGGGGGGCTAGCGGTACCGGGGAGCTGTTTTTT.

This sequence joins TRBV29-1 and TRBJ2-7; D is ambiguous. The CDR3 is 14 residues long. V lost 7 bases and J lost 6, with 22 bases in between. From germline, CDR1 is SQVTM and CDR2 ANQGSEA. DNA for the CDR3: TGCAGCGCAAAGACTGGTCCGACCTTCTCCGAGCAGTACTTC. Protein product: CSAKTGPTFSEQYF.

The rearrangement joins TRBV5-4 to TRBJ1-2, with 10 bases matching TRBD1. After removal of 5 bases from V and 5 bases from J, the junction contained 12 bases not matched to a gene. Looked up from germline, CDR1 is SGHNT and CDR2 is YYREEE (reference sequence). The CDR3 has 16 residues. CDR3 bases: TGTGCCAGCAGTCCAAACCCGGGACAGGGGTTTTATGGCTACACCTTC. Its protein is CASSPNPGQGFYGYTF.

The chain combines TRBV19 with TRBJ1-2; TRBD1 matches at 7 bases. V lost 4 bases and J lost 5; bases outside the gene matches: 7. The CDR3 length is 14 residues. Germline CDR1 LNHDA, CDR2 SQIVND (reference sequence). The CDR3 nucleotides read TGTGCCAGTAGTACCACAGGGGAAGGGTATGGCTACACCTTC. This sequence encodes CASSTTGEGYGYTF. Together with reference TRBV19 and TRBJ1-2, the CDR3 gives the full variable domain: DGGITQSPKYLFRKEGQNVTLSCEQNLNHDAMYWYRQDPGQGLRLIYYSQIVNDFQKGDIAEGYSVSREKKESFPLTVTSAQKNPTAFYLCASSTTGEGYGYTFGSGTRLTVV.

This chain joins TRBV12-5 and TRBJ2-3; D unclear. The length of the CDR3 is 12 residues. The germline V and J ends were trimmed by 4 bases and 4 bases, with 6 bases remaining between them. CDR1 LGHNT and CDR2 FRNRAP come from the germline V gene. As DNA, the CDR3 is TGTGCTAGTGGTTCCCAATCAGATACGCAGTATTTT. Its protein is CASGSQSDTQYF.

The rearrangement joins TRBV30 to TRBJ1-2; D not resolved. The V gene's germline CDR1 is GTSNPN and CDR2 SVGIG (reference sequence). The CDR3 extends over 13 amino acids. V was trimmed by 4 bases and J by 0 bases, leaving 9 bases between them. CDR3 DNA: TGTGCCTGGAAACAGTATTCTAACTATGGCTACACCTTC. It yields the protein CAWKQYSNYGYTF.

The chain is built from TRBV27 and TRBJ1-1; D uncertain. The CDR3 is 13 amino acids. The V end lost 3 bases, the J end lost 0 bases, and 5 bases lay between the germline ends. CDR1 is MNHEY, CDR2 SMNVEV, per germline (reference sequence). CDR3 in DNA: TGTGCCAGCAGTTTTAATCTGAACACTGAAGCTTTCTTT. Amino acids: CASSFNLNTEAFF.

The rearrangement links TRBV4-1 to TRBJ2-7; TRBD2 matches at 14 bases. From germline, CDR1 is MGHRA and CDR2 YSYEKL. The CDR3 length is 16 residues. The J segment lost 3 bases and the V segment lost 3 bases, leaving 4 bases of the junction unmatched. This CDR3 is CASSQGLAGVHYEQYF. Here the CDR3 DNA reads TGCGCCAGCAGCCAGGGACTAGCGGGAGTTCACTACGAGCAGTACTTC.

The CDR3 bases are TGTGCCAGCATGGTGGGGACAGCGAGTGAAGCTTTCTTT. Amino acids: CASMVGTASEAFF. The chain links TRBV6-5 to TRBJ1-1, with TRBD1 matching over 7 bases. V lost 7 bases to trimming and J lost 7 bases; unmatched junction nucleotides: 9. The CDR3 is made up of 13 amino acids. The germline CDR1 and CDR2 sequences are MNHEY and SVGAGI.